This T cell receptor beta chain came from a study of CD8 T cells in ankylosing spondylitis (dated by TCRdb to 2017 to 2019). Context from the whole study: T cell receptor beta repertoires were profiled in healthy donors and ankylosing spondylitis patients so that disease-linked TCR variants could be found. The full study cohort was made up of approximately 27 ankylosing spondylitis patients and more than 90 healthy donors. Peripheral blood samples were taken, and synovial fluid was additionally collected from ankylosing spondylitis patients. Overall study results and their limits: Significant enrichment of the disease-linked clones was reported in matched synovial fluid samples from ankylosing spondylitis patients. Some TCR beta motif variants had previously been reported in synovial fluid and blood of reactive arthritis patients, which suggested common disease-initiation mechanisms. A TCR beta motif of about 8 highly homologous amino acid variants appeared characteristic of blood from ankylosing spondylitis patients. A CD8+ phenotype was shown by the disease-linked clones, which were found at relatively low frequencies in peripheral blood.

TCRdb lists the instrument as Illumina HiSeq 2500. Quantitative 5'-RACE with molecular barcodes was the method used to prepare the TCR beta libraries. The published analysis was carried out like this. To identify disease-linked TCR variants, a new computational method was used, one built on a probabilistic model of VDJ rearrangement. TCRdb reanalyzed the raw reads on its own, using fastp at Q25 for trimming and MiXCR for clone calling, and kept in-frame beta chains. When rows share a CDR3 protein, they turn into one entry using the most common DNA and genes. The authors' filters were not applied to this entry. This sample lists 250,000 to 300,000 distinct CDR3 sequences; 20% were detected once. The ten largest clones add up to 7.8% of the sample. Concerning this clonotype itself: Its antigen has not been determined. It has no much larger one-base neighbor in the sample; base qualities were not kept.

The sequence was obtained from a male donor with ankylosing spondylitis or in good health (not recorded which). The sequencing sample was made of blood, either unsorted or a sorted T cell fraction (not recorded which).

The CDR3 region reads CASSLAPGPPRKGYTF. In nucleotide form, the sequence is TGTGCCAGCAGCTTAGCCCCGGGGCCTCCACGGAAGGGCTACACCTTC. This chain joins TRBV7-2 to TRBJ1-2; perhaps TRBD1 is the D gene, with 5 bases matching. CDR1 and CDR2 were assigned from the germline V gene as SGHTA and FQGNSA. The CDR3 has 16 amino acids, counting the end cysteine and phenylalanine. Only the CDR3 portion is preserved as DNA: 48 bases, with reading frame beginning at the first base. The V and J ends are trimmed by 0 bases and 8 bases, leaving 19 bases between them.